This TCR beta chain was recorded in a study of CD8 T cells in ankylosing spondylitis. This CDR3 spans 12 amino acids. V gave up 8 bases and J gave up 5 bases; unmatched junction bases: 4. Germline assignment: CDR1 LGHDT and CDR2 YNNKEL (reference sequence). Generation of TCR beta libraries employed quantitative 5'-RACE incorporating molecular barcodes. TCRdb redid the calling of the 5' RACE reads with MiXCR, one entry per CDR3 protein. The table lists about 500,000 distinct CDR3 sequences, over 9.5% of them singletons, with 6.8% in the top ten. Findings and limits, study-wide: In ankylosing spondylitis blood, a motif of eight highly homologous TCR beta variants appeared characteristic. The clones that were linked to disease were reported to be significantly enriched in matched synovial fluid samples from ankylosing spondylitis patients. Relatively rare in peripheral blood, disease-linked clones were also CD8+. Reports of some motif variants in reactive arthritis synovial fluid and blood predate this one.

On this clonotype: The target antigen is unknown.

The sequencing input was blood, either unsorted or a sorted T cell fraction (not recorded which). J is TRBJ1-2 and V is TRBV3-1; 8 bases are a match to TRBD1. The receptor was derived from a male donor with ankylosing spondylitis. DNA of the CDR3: TGTGCCAGCGGACAGGGACCTTATGGCTACACCTTC. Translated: CASGQGPYGYTF.